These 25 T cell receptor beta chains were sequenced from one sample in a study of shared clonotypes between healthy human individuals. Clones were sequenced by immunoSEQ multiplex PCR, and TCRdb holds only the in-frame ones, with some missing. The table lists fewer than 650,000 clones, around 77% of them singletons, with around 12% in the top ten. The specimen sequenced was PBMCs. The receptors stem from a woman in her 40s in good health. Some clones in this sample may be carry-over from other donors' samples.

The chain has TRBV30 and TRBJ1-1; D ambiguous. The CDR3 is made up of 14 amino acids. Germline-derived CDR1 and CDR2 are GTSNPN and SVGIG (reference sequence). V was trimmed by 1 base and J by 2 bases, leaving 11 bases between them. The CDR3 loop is CAWSGGQPNTEAFF. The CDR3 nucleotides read TGTGCCTGGAGTGGAGGGCAGCCAAACACTGAAGCTTTCTTT.

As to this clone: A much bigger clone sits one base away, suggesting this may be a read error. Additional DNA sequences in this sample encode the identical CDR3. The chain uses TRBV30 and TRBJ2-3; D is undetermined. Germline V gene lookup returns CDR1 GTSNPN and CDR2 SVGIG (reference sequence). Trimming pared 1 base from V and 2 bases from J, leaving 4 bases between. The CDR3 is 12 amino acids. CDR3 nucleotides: TGTGCCTGGAGTGCCTCCACAGATACGCAGTATTTT. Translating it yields CAWSASTDTQYF.

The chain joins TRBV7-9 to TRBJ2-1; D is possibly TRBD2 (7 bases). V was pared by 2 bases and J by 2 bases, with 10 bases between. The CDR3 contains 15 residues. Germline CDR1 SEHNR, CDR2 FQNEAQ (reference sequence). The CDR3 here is CASSLRGGPYNEQFF. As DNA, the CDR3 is TGTGCCAGCAGCTTAAGGGGGGGACCCTACAATGAGCAGTTCTTC.

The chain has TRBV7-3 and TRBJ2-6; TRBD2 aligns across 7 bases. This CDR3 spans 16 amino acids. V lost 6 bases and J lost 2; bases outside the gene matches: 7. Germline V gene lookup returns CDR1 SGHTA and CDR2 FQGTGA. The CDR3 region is CASSPGTIAGANVLTF. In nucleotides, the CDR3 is TGTGCCAGCAGTCCCGGGACTATCGCTGGGGCCAACGTCCTGACTTTC.

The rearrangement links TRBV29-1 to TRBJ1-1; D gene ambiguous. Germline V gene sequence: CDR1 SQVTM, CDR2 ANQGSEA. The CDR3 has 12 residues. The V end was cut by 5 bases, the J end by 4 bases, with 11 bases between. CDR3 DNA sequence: TGCAGCGTTATGGGGTCTGGCACTGAAGCTTTCTTT. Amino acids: CSVMGSGTEAFF.

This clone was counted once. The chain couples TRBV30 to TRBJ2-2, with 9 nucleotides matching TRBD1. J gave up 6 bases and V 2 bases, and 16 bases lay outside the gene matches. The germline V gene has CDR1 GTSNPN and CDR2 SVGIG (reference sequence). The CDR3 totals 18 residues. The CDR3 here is CAWSIGDRGSLDPGELFF. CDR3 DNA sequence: TGTGCCTGGAGTATAGGAGACAGGGGGTCTCTTGATCCCGGGGAGCTGTTTTTT.

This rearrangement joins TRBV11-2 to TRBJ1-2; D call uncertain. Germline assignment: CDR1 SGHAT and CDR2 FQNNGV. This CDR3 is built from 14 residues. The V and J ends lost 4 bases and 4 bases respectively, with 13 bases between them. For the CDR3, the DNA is TGTGCCAGCAGCTCACACGGTCTTCCCTATGGCTACACCTTC. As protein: CASSSHGLPYGYTF.

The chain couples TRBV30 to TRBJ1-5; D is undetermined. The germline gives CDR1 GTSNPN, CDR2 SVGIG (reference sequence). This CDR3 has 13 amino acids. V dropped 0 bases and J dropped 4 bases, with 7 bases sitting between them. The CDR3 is CAWSVRYNQPQHF. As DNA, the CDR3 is TGTGCCTGGAGTGTAAGGTATAATCAGCCCCAGCATTTT.

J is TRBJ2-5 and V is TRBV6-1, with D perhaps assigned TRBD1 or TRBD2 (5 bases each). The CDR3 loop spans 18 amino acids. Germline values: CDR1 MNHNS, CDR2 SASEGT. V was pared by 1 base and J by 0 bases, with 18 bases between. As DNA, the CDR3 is TGTGCCAGCAGTGAAGAGGGGTTGGGGAGTCTCAACCAAGAGACCCAGTACTTC. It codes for CASSEEGLGSLNQETQYF.

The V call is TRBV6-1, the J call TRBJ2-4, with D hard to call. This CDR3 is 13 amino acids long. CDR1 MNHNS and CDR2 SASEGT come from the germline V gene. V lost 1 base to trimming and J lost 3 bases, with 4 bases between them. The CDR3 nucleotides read TGTGCCAGCAGTGAAGACAGCAAAAACATTCAGTACTTC. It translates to CASSEDSKNIQYF.

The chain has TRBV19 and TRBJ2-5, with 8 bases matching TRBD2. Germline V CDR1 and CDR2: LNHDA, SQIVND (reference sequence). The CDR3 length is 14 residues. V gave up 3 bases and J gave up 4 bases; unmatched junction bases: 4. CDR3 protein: CASSMGTSGETQYF. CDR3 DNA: TGTGCCAGTAGTATGGGGACTAGTGGAGAGACCCAGTACTTC.

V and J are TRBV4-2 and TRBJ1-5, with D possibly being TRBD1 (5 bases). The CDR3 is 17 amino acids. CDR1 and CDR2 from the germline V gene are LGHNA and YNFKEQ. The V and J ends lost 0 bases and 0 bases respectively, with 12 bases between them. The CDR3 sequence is CASSQDGGINSNQPQHF. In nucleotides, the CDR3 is TGTGCCAGCAGCCAAGATGGGGGAATTAATAGCAATCAGCCCCAGCATTTT.

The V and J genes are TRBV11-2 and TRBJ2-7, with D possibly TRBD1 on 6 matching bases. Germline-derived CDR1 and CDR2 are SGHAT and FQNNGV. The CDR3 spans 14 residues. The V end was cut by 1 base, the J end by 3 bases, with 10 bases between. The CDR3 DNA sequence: TGTGCCAGCAGCTTAGTTCTGGACAGCTACGAGCAGTACTTC. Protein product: CASSLVLDSYEQYF.

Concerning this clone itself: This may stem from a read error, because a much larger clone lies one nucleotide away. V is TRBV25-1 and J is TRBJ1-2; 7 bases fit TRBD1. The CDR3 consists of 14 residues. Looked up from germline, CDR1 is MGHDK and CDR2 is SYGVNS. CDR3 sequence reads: CASSAGTDHYVYTF. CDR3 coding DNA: TGTGCCAGCAGTGCAGGGACAGACCACTATGTCTACACCTTC.

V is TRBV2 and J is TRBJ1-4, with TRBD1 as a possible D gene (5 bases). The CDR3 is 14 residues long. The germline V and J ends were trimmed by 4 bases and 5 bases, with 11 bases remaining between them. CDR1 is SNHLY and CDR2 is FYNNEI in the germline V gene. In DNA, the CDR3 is TGTGCCAGCAGTGGAGGGGCCCAAAATGAAAAACTGTTTTTT. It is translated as CASSGGAQNEKLFF.

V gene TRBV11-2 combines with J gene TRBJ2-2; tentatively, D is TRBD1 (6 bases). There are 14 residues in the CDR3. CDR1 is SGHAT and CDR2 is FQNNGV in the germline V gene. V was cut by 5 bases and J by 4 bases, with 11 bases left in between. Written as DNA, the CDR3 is TGTGCCAGCAGCCGGGACATAAGCACCGGGGAGCTGTTTTTT. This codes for CASSRDISTGELFF.

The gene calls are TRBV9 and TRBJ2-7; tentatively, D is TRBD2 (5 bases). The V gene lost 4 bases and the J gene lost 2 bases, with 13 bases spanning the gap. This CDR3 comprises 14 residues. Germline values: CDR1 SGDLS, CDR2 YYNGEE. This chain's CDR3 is CASSPRTGPYEQYF. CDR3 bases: TGTGCCAGCAGCCCCCGGACTGGACCCTACGAGCAGTACTTC.

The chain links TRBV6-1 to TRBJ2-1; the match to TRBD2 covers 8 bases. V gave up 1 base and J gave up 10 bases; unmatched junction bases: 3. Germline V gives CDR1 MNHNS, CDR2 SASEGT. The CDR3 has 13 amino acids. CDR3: CASSEGTSSEQFF. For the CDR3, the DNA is TGTGCCAGCAGTGAAGGGACTAGCAGCGAGCAGTTCTTC.

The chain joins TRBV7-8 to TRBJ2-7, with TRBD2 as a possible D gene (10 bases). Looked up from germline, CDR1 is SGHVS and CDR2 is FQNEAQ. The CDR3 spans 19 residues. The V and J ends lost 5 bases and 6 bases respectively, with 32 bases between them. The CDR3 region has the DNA TGTGCCAGCAGCCAAGGGGGGGACAGGGTTTTAGCGGGAGGCCCCGAGCAGTACTTC. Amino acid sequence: CASSQGGDRVLAGGPEQYF. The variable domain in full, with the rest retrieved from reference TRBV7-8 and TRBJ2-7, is GAGVSQSPRYKVAKRGQDVALRCDPISGHVSLFWYQQALGQGPEFLTYFQNEAQLDKSGLPSDRFFAERPEGSVSTLKIQRTQQEDSAVYLCASSQGGDRVLAGGPEQYFGPGTRLTVT.

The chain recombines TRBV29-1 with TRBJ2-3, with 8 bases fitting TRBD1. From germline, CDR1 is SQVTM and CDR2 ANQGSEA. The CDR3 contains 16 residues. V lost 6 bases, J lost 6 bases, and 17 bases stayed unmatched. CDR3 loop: CSVTSTQRQGTDTQYF. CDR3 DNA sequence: TGCAGCGTCACGAGCACACAACGACAGGGGACCGATACGCAGTATTTT.

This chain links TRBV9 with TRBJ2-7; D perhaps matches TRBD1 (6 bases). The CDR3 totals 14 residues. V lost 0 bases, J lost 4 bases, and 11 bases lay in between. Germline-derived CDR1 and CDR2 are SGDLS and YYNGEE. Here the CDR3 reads CASSVVDRSYEQYF. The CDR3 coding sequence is TGTGCCAGCAGCGTAGTAGACAGGTCGTACGAGCAGTACTTC. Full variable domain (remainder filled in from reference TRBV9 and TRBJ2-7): DSGVTQTPKHLITATGQRVTLRCSPRSGDLSVYWYQQSLDQGLQFLIQYYNGEERAKGNILERFSAQQFPDLHSELNLSSLELGDSALYFCASSVVDRSYEQYFGPGTRLTVT.

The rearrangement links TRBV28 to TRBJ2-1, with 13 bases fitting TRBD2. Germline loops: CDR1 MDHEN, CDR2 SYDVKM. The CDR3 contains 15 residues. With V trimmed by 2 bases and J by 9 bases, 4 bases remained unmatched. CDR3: CASSLRLAGGFEQFF. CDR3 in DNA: TGTGCCAGCAGTTTAAGACTAGCGGGAGGTTTTGAGCAGTTCTTC.

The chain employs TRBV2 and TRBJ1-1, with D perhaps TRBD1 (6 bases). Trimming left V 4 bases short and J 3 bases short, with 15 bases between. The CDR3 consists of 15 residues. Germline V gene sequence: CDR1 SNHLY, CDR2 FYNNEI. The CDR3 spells CASSAQGLWDTEAFF. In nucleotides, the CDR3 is TGTGCCAGCAGTGCGCAGGGGTTGTGGGACACTGAAGCTTTCTTT. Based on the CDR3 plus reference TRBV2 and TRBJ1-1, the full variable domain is EPEVTQTPSHQVTQMGQEVILRCVPISNHLYFYWYRQILGQKVEFLVSFYNNEISEKSEIFDDQFSVERPDGSNFTLKIRSTKLEDSAMYFCASSAQGLWDTEAFFGQGTRLTVV.

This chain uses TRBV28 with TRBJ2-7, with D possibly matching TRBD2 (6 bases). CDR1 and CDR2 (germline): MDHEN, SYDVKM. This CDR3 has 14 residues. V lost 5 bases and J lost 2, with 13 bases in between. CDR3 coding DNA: TGTGCCAGCAGTAAGGGACTTCTCCCCTACGAGCAGTACTTC. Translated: CASSKGLLPYEQYF.

The CDR3 loop reads CASSVRTDSDSPLHF. In DNA, the CDR3 is TGCGCCAGCAGCGTGCGGACGGATTCAGATTCACCCCTCCACTTT. The rearrangement uses TRBV5-1 and TRBJ1-6; D uncertain. Germline V gives CDR1 SGHRS, CDR2 YFSETQ. The CDR3 spans 15 residues. Between the trimmed V and J ends, which lost 4 bases and 8 bases, there was a span of 16 bases.